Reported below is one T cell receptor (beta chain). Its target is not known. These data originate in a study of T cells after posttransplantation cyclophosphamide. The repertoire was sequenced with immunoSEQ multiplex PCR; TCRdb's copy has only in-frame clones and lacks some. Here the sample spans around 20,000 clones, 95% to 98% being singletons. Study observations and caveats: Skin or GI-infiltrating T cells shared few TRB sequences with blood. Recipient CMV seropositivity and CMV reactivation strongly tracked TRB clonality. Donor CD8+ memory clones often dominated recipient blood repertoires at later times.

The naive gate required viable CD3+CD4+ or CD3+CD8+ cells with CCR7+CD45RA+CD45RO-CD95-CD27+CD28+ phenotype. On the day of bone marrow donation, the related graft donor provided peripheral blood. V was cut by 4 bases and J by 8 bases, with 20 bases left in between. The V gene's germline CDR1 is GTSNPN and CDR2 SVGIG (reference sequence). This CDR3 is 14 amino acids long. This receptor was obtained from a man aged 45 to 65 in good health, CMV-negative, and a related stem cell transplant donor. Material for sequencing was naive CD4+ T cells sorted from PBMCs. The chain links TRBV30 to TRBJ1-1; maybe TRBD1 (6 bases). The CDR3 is CAWTPLDRVPEAFF. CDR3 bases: TGTGCCTGGACACCTCTGGACAGAGTGCCCGAAGCTTTCTTT.